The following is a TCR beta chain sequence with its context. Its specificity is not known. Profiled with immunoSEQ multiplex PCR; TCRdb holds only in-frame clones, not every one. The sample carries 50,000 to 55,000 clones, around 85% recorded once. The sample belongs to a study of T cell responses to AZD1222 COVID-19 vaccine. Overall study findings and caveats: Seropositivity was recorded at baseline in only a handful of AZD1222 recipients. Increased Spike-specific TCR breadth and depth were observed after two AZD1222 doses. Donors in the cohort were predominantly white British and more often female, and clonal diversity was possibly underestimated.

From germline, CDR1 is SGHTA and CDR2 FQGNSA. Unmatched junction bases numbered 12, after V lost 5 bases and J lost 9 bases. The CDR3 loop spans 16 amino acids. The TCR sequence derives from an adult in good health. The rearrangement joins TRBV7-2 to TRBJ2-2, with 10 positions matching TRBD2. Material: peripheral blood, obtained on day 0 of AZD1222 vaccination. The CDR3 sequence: CASSPRLAGSAWELFF. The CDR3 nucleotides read TGTGCCAGCAGCCCTAGACTAGCGGGCAGTGCCTGGGAGCTGTTTTTT.